The present T cell receptor (beta chain) was sequenced within a study of blood T cells in healthy people across ages (dated by TCRdb to between 2015 and 2017). Regarding the complete study: In model experiments, roughly one uniquely barcoded TCR beta cDNA molecule per two T cells was captured by template switching. To track age-related changes in TCR beta repertoire diversity, the study relied on deep sequencing normalized with unique cDNA molecular identifiers. The donors were divided into four age groups: young (average about 15 years), middle-aged (approximately 42), aged (approximately 62) and long-lived (nearly 85). Two additional independent replicas of 1 million unique cDNA reads from the same blood draw were analyzed for two donors (one aged 18 to 30 and one aged 80 or older). To avoid experimental bias, donors of different ages were randomly spread across the sequencing lanes.

As concerns this clonotype: The antigen this receptor binds is unknown. Base qualities are not provided; no much larger clone lies one nucleotide away.

The protocol used for the library was 5' RACE. The sample was run on an Illumina HiSeq 2500. A second PCR of about 6 to 11 cycles was run with a J-beta primer mix and a sample-barcoded 5' primer. Each TCR beta cDNA molecule received a unique molecular identifier from a template-switch 5' adaptor carrying 12 random nucleotides. Each sample yielded at least 2.5 million CDR3-containing paired-end reads. The Mint cDNA synthesis kit, primed by a TRBC-specific oligonucleotide, was used to synthesize first-strand cDNA from all RNA. Following uracil-DNA glycosylase treatment, a first 18-cycle PCR with universal primers M1SS and BC2_uni_R was performed on all cDNA. On the study's bioinformatics: Normalization of each sample was performed by random selection of 1 million high-quality reads, each carrying a distinct molecular identifier. Reads sharing molecular identifiers were discarded rather than binned into consensus sequences. MiTCR, run with a Q25 quality threshold and the strictest error-elimination algorithm, handled CDR3 identification, clonotype clustering and error correction. A nonparametric unseen species model with Euler transformation was used to estimate a lower bound on total TCR beta diversity. The public sequencing data were trimmed at Q25 with fastp and processed into clonotypes with MiXCR by TCRdb, which kept only in-frame beta chains. Identical CDR3 proteins give one entry, which carries the most common genes and DNA. The V and J calls here are based on TCRdb, not the publication. This sample has over 700,000 distinct CDR3 sequences in its table, and around half of those were observed once. The ten largest clones represent about two fifths of the sample.

Overall study results and their limits: Donor CMV infection status was unknown, potentially confounding age-related changes in expanded clonotypes. Observed TCR beta diversity per million T cells fell roughly linearly with age, and a significant reduction was already apparent by age roughly 40. Total diversity estimates from one million sequenced T cells were considered lower bounds and underestimates. Because profiling used bulk unsorted PBMCs, naive and antigen-experienced compartments could not be compared conclusively. Compared with the aged group, the long-lived group had more naive CD4+ T cells, fewer expanded clones and increased TCR diversity, a pattern suggesting age selection. The percentage of naive T cells measured by flow cytometry correlated strongly with observed TCR beta diversity.

Systemically healthy Caucasian individuals from Russia, 35 to 50 in total and aged about 6 to 95 years, were included as donors. Each donor gave about 11 milliliters of peripheral blood, drawn into EDTA-treated Vacutainer tubes. Ficoll-Paque density-gradient centrifugation was used to isolate PBMCs, with at least 7 million obtained per sample. Trizol reagent was used to extract total RNA from PBMCs, with at least 6 micrograms per sample. Naive CD45RAhigh/CD27high T cell percentages were measured by flow cytometry on a PBMC aliquot from every donor. The sequenced sample consisted of blood. The clonotype comes from a man of 80 years or more in good health.

The CDR3 corresponds to CASSLTSVQETQYF. The bases read TGTGCCAGCAGTTTAACTAGCGTTCAAGAGACCCAGTACTTC. The rearranged chain carries TRBV12-3 or TRBV12-4 and TRBJ2-5; TRBD2 aligns with 7 central bases. The cysteine opens and the phenylalanine closes a CDR3 of 14 amino acids. Only CDR3 DNA remains: 42 bases, in frame from the first base. Ends trimmed: V by 2 bases, J by 2 bases; bases unmatched to a gene: 2.